A selection of T cell receptor beta chains follows, all from one sample in a study. TCRdb passed the RT-PCR reads through MiXCR, listing each CDR3 protein once. Seen here are about 680,000 distinct CDR3 sequences, 13% to 15% observed once, and the top ten hold 3.6%. Material for sequencing was memory CD4+ T cells from blood. These receptors were taken from a female donor in good health, serving as a healthy control. Each CDR3 is given with its conserved first and last residue. Each record gives: J gene, V gene, D gene, clone size, CDR3 DNA, CDR3 protein. D genes are given only for firm matches. Clone size, where shown, is once, few, many, or a class for clones that have expanded.

J: TRBJ1-6
V: TRBV6-5
D: -
size: few
DNA: TGTGCCAGCAGCCGAAGTCCCGGGCCCTGGGGGAATTCACCCCTCCACTTT
CDR3: CASSRSPGPWGNSPLHF

J: TRBJ1-2
V: TRBV5-1
D: -
size: -
DNA: TGCGCCAGCAGCCCAGGGGCTTCTAACTATGGCTACACCTTC
CDR3: CASSPGASNYGYTF

J: TRBJ2-7
V: TRBV18
D: -
size: -
DNA: TGTGCCAACTCACCACCCGGGACCCAACGATACGAGCAGTACTTC
CDR3: CANSPPGTQRYEQYF

J: TRBJ2-5
V: TRBV7-9
D: TRBD2
size: few
DNA: TGTGCCAGCAGCTTGATTGGACTAGCGGAGCTTCAAGAGACCCAGTACTTC
CDR3: CASSLIGLAELQETQYF

J: TRBJ1-1
V: TRBV20-1
D: TRBD1
size: -
DNA: TGCAGTGCCCATCAGGGGGCCCATCCAGCTTTCTTT
CDR3: CSAHQGAHPAFF

J: TRBJ2-7
V: TRBV6-2/TRBV6-3
D: -
size: -
DNA: TGTGCCAGCAGTTACAGCAGTTCTACTGACGAGCAGTACTTC
CDR3: CASSYSSSTDEQYF

J: TRBJ1-3
V: TRBV7-2
D: -
size: -
DNA: TGTGCCAGCAGCTTAGCGCCGGGGTCCTCTGGAAACACCATATATTTT
CDR3: CASSLAPGSSGNTIYF

J: TRBJ1-5
V: TRBV20-1
D: -
size: -
DNA: TGCAGTGCTAGCAGGGGAACGATAGGGAATCAGCCCCAGCATTTT
CDR3: CSASRGTIGNQPQHF

J: TRBJ2-1
V: TRBV10-3
D: -
size: many
DNA: TGTGCCATCAGTTCTTCTCGACAGGACAATGAGCAGTTCTTC
CDR3: CAISSSRQDNEQFF

J: TRBJ2-3
V: TRBV7-6
D: -
size: many
DNA: TGTGCCAGCAGCCCTGGGGATGGCACAGATACGCAGTATTTT
CDR3: CASSPGDGTDTQYF

J: TRBJ1-1
V: TRBV12-3/TRBV12-4
D: -
size: many
DNA: TGTGCCAGCAGTCCCCGGGGCATTAGCGTGAACACTGAAGCTTTCTTT
CDR3: CASSPRGISVNTEAFF

J: TRBJ1-3
V: TRBV9
D: -
size: -
DNA: TGTGCCAGCACCGCACAACAGGTTTCTGGAAACACCATATATTTT
CDR3: CASTAQQVSGNTIYF

J: TRBJ2-7
V: TRBV12-3/TRBV12-4
D: TRBD1
size: many
DNA: TGTGCCAGCACGCCTGGGACAGGGGGCGGCGAGCAGTACTTC
CDR3: CASTPGTGGGEQYF

J: TRBJ2-3
V: TRBV12-3/TRBV12-4
D: TRBD2
size: few
DNA: TGTGCCAGCACCCTCCCATGGGCGGGGGGGCCCCCCGATACGCAGTATTTT
CDR3: CASTLPWAGGPPDTQYF

J: TRBJ1-1
V: TRBV6-2/TRBV6-3
D: TRBD1
size: few
DNA: TGTGCCAGCAGGCCACAGGGGCCCACTGAAGCTTTCTTT
CDR3: CASRPQGPTEAFF

J: TRBJ1-1
V: TRBV5-1
D: TRBD1
size: many
DNA: TGCGCCAGCAGCTCACAGGGGGGCATTATGGGTGAAGCTTTCTTT
CDR3: CASSSQGGIMGEAFF

J: TRBJ2-7
V: TRBV7-9
D: TRBD2
size: -
DNA: TGTGCCAGCAGCTTAGTCGGGGGGTCCGTCTACGAGCAGTACTTC
CDR3: CASSLVGGSVYEQYF

J: TRBJ1-1
V: TRBV6-1
D: -
size: -
DNA: TGTGCCAGCAGTGATCAAGCGAACACTGAAGCTTTCTTT
CDR3: CASSDQANTEAFF

J: TRBJ2-1
V: TRBV4-2
D: TRBD2
size: -
DNA: TGTGCCAGCAGCCCACCTTTGGAGGGGACTAGTTATGAGCAGTTCTTC
CDR3: CASSPPLEGTSYEQFF

J: TRBJ2-3
V: TRBV7-2
D: -
size: many
DNA: TGTGCCAGCAGCTTAGACAGAAGCACAGATACGCAGTATTTT
CDR3: CASSLDRSTDTQYF

J: TRBJ2-7
V: TRBV20-1
D: -
size: -
DNA: TGCAGTGCTGCGACTACCTTATACGAGCAGTACTTC
CDR3: CSAATTLYEQYF

J: TRBJ1-1
V: TRBV29-1
D: -
size: many
DNA: TGCAGCGTTGGGAGAGGGATCATGAACACTGAAGCTTTCTTT
CDR3: CSVGRGIMNTEAFF

J: TRBJ2-3
V: TRBV5-1
D: -
size: -
DNA: TGCGCCAGCAGCCCGTCCCATGGTACAGATACGCAGTATTTT
CDR3: CASSPSHGTDTQYF

J: TRBJ2-7
V: TRBV20-1
D: -
size: -
DNA: TGCAGTGCTATGACAGGCGGATCCTACGAGCAGTACTTC
CDR3: CSAMTGGSYEQYF

J: TRBJ2-1
V: TRBV4-3
D: -
size: many
DNA: TGCGCCAGCAGCCAAGAGGTAGTGAGTGAGCAGTTCTTC
CDR3: CASSQEVVSEQFF

J: TRBJ2-2
V: TRBV6-2/TRBV6-3
D: TRBD1
size: few
DNA: TGTGCCAGCAGGGCGACAGGGCTCACCGGGGAGCTGTTTTTT
CDR3: CASRATGLTGELFF

J: TRBJ2-1
V: TRBV11-3
D: TRBD1
size: -
DNA: TGTGCCAGCAGCTCAGGACAGGGCCTTGACGTTGAGCAGTTCTTC
CDR3: CASSSGQGLDVEQFF

J: TRBJ2-1
V: TRBV5-1
D: TRBD2
size: few
DNA: TGCGCCAGCAGCTTGGAAAAGCGGGAGTTTTTCAGAAGGTCCTACAATGAGCAGTTCTTC
CDR3: CASSLEKREFFRRSYNEQFF

J: TRBJ1-2
V: TRBV5-1
D: TRBD1
size: few
DNA: TGCGCCAGCAGCACGACAGGGGGGGATGGCTACACCTTC
CDR3: CASSTTGGDGYTF

J: TRBJ2-3
V: TRBV20-1
D: -
size: -
DNA: TGCAGTGCTATAAGAGGCGATGGCACAGATACGCAGTATTTT
CDR3: CSAIRGDGTDTQYF

J: TRBJ2-5
V: TRBV19
D: -
size: -
DNA: TGTGCCAGTAAAGGGGCAGTGCAAGTGGAGACCCAGTACTTC
CDR3: CASKGAVQVETQYF

J: TRBJ1-4
V: TRBV24-1
D: TRBD1
size: few
DNA: TGTGCCACCAGTGACCCGGGACAGGGTGGAGAAAAACTGTTTTTT
CDR3: CATSDPGQGGEKLFF

J: TRBJ2-6
V: TRBV20-1
D: -
size: -
DNA: TGCAGTGCTAGAGATCGTCCGCGTCCTGGGGCCAACGTCCTGACTTTC
CDR3: CSARDRPRPGANVLTF

J: TRBJ2-5
V: TRBV27
D: TRBD2
size: many
DNA: TGTGCCAGCAGTCCCCTAGCACTAGCGGGAGAGACCCAGTACTTC
CDR3: CASSPLALAGETQYF

J: TRBJ1-1
V: TRBV5-1
D: -
size: -
DNA: TGCGCCAGCAGCCCGGACGGATCGATATTGAACACTGAAGCTTTCTTT
CDR3: CASSPDGSILNTEAFF

J: TRBJ2-3
V: TRBV29-1
D: TRBD1
size: many
DNA: TGCAGCGGCCGGACAGGGGATTCAGATACGCAGTATTTT
CDR3: CSGRTGDSDTQYF

J: TRBJ2-7
V: TRBV7-3
D: -
size: few
DNA: TGTGCCAGCATCATCGCCTCCTACGAGCAGTACTTC
CDR3: CASIIASYEQYF

J: TRBJ2-7
V: TRBV19
D: -
size: -
DNA: TGTGCCAGTAGTTTCGGGGTGGACTACGAGCAGTACTTC
CDR3: CASSFGVDYEQYF

J: TRBJ2-5
V: TRBV6-1
D: -
size: -
DNA: TGTGCCAGCAGCCCCTCAATCGGTAGACAAGAGACCCAGTACTTC
CDR3: CASSPSIGRQETQYF

J: TRBJ1-2
V: TRBV7-2
D: TRBD1
size: -
DNA: TGTGCCAGCAGCTTAGTCTTAGGGACAGGGGATTACGGCTACACCTTC
CDR3: CASSLVLGTGDYGYTF

J: TRBJ1-1
V: TRBV5-1
D: -
size: -
DNA: TGCGCCAGCTCGGGGGGGACCCACATTAACACTGAAGCTTTCTTT
CDR3: CASSGGTHINTEAFF

J: TRBJ2-2
V: TRBV20-1
D: -
size: many
DNA: TGCAGTGCTAGAGTCTCCGGGGAGCTGTTTTTT
CDR3: CSARVSGELFF

J: TRBJ2-6
V: TRBV6-5
D: -
size: -
DNA: TGTGCCAGCAGTTCCGCCGGCGGTCCCTCTGGGGCCAACGTCCTGACTTTC
CDR3: CASSSAGGPSGANVLTF

J: TRBJ2-5
V: TRBV18
D: -
size: -
DNA: TGTGCCAGCTCCGCGGGACTTTTAGAGACCCAGTACTTC
CDR3: CASSAGLLETQYF

J: TRBJ1-5
V: TRBV6-2/TRBV6-3
D: -
size: many
DNA: TGTGCCAGCAGTACAGCTAATAGCAATCAGCCCCAGCATTTT
CDR3: CASSTANSNQPQHF

J: TRBJ1-4
V: TRBV6-6
D: -
size: -
DNA: TGTGCCAGCAGTTACAGGGCAGGCGCAACTAATGAAAAACTGTTTTTT
CDR3: CASSYRAGATNEKLFF

J: TRBJ2-5
V: TRBV6-7
D: -
size: few
DNA: TGTGCCAGCAGTTACCCACAGGGAGCGGGGCAAGAGACCCAGTACTTC
CDR3: CASSYPQGAGQETQYF

J: TRBJ2-3
V: TRBV12-3/TRBV12-4
D: -
size: -
DNA: TGTGCCAGCACACTTGGAAGCTATAGCACAGATACGCAGTATTTT
CDR3: CASTLGSYSTDTQYF

J: TRBJ2-1
V: TRBV30
D: TRBD2
size: -
DNA: TGTGCCTGGAGTGGGTACATAGTAGCGGGGTACAATGAGCAGTTCTTC
CDR3: CAWSGYIVAGYNEQFF

J: TRBJ1-5
V: TRBV5-1
D: TRBD1
size: many
DNA: TGCGCCAGCAGCGATGGGACAGGGGTTAATCAGCCCCAGCATTTT
CDR3: CASSDGTGVNQPQHF

J: TRBJ2-5
V: TRBV27
D: TRBD1
size: many
DNA: TGTGCCAGCAGTCCTTGGGACAGGGCCCAAGAGACCCAGTACTTC
CDR3: CASSPWDRAQETQYF

J: TRBJ2-7
V: TRBV20-1
D: -
size: few
DNA: TGCAGTGCTAGTTCGGGCCCTACGGGGGAGCAGTACTTC
CDR3: CSASSGPTGEQYF

J: TRBJ1-2
V: TRBV2
D: -
size: -
DNA: TGTGCCACGACCTTTAACTATGGCTACACCTTC
CDR3: CATTFNYGYTF

J: TRBJ1-1
V: TRBV4-1
D: -
size: -
DNA: TGCGCCAGCAGCGTCGGAGGGCAGATCAACACTGAAGCTTTCTTT
CDR3: CASSVGGQINTEAFF

J: TRBJ1-1
V: TRBV6-2/TRBV6-3
D: -
size: few
DNA: TGTGCCAGCAGCCCGGATCTTCACACTGAAGCTTTCTTT
CDR3: CASSPDLHTEAFF